This TCR beta chain was identified in a study of blood T cell repertoires in COVID-19. Measured with immunoSEQ multiplex PCR; TCRdb has only the in-frame clones, and not every one. The sample contains 85,000 to 110,000 clones, about 90% of which appear only once. This TCR derives from a woman aged 60-70 years with acute or convalescent COVID-19. The sample taken for sequencing was peripheral blood.

The CDR3 region has the DNA TGTGCCAGCAGCCAAGGAGGATCGCATGAAGCTTTCTTT. Its protein is CASSQGGSHEAFF. V is TRBV3-1 (or the pseudogene TRBV3-2) and J is TRBJ1-1; D unclear. CDR1 is LGHDT, CDR2 YNNKEL, per germline (reference sequence). The V and J ends lost 1 base and 7 bases respectively, with 10 bases between them. CDR3 length equals 13 residues.